This entry describes one T cell receptor (beta chain). The data belong to a study of control samples from healthy donors and cancer patients. The CDR3 is made up of 15 amino acids. V lost 2 bases and J lost 2, with 10 bases in between. Germline V gene lookup returns CDR1 PRHDT and CDR2 FYEKMQ (reference sequence). Clones were read by immunoSEQ multiplex PCR, and TCRdb kept only the in-frame ones, dropping some. The data contain some 200,000 clones, 90% to 95% of them singletons. The chain is built from TRBV13 and TRBJ2-1; a possible D gene is TRBD2 (6 bases). This TCR was recovered from a man aged 18 to 30 in good health. Material: blood. In nucleotides, the CDR3 is TGTGCCAGCAGCTTACGGGGACTTACCTACAATGAGCAGTTCTTC. Its protein product is CASSLRGLTYNEQFF.